The T cell receptor beta chain described here comes from a study of control samples from healthy donors and cancer patients. Clones were read by immunoSEQ multiplex PCR, and TCRdb kept only the in-frame ones, dropping some. The table has roughly 150,000 clones, roughly 90% seen once. Sequenced input: blood. This receptor was identified in a woman aged 25 to 39 in good health.

In DNA form, the CDR3 reads TGCGCCAGCAGCCAAGGAGTGGGCTCCTACAATGAGCAGTTCTTC. Its translation: CASSQGVGSYNEQFF. The rearrangement uses TRBV4-1 and TRBJ2-1, with D hard to call. This CDR3 is built from 15 residues. The germline V and J ends were trimmed by 1 base and 0 bases, with 7 bases remaining between them. In germline, CDR1 is MGHRA, CDR2 YSYEKL.